The 13 T cell receptor beta chains below all came from one sample that was sequenced in a study of vaccination effects on CD4 cells after COVID-19. Under the ViraFEST assay, PBMC were stimulated with viral peptide pools so that antigen-specific CD4+ T cells expanded. Sequencing was performed afterwards. Culturing for ten to eleven days preceded CD4+ T cell isolation. Vaccine recipients lacked prior SARS-CoV-2 infection and had negative nucleocapsid antibodies. For these receptors, no antigen is known. Profiling relied on immunoSEQ multiplex PCR, and the TCRdb table lists in-frame clones only, not all of them. The repertoire holds tens of thousands of clones, with about four fifths as singletons. The material was CD4+ T cells from PBMCs cultured with HCoV-NL63 spike peptides, obtained before COVID-19 vaccination. Receptors originate from a human donor who received a COVID-19 vaccine.

The rearrangement links TRBV24-1 to TRBJ2-1, with TRBD1 matching over 7 bases. CDR1 and CDR2 (germline): KGHDR, SFDVKD. CDR3 length: 14 amino acids. J gave up 3 bases and V 9 bases, and 7 bases lay outside the gene matches. The DNA for the CDR3 is TGTGCCACCGCTCTCGGGACAGACTACAATGAGCAGTTCTTC. As protein: CATALGTDYNEQFF.

The CDR3 is CASSSQTSKQPQHF. As DNA, the CDR3 is TGTGCCAGCAGCTCCCAAACCTCAAAGCAGCCCCAGCATTTT. The chain carries TRBV5-5 and TRBJ1-5; D unresolved. V was trimmed by 3 bases and J by 7 bases, leaving 14 bases between them. CDR3 length: 14 amino acids. CDR1 and CDR2 from the germline V gene are SGHKS and YYEKEE (reference sequence).

This chain uses TRBV18 with TRBJ2-5, with D perhaps matching TRBD2 (5 bases). Trimming removed 6 bases at V and 4 bases at J, with 18 bases between. CDR3 length: 15 residues. Looked up from germline, CDR1 is KGHSH and CDR2 is LQKENI. For the CDR3, the DNA is TGTGCCAGCTCCTTGATAGCGTTTGGTTCAGAGACCCAGTACTTC. It translates to CASSLIAFGSETQYF. The variable domain in full, completed from reference TRBV18 and TRBJ2-5, reads NAGVMQNPRHLVRRRGQEARLRCSPMKGHSHVYWYRQLPEEGLKFMVYLQKENIIDESGMPKERFSAEFPKEGPSILRIQQVVRGDSAAYFCASSLIAFGSETQYFGPGTRLLVL.

The V call is TRBV7-9, the J call TRBJ2-3, with D possibly being TRBD2 (6 bases). CDR1 and CDR2 (germline): SEHNR, FQNEAQ (reference sequence). Between the trimmed V and J ends, which lost 5 bases and 3 bases, there was a span of 21 bases. The length of the CDR3 is 17 residues. The chain's CDR3 is CASSVGRAIGGTDTQYF. The CDR3 DNA follows: TGTGCCAGCAGCGTTGGCAGGGCAATTGGGGGGACAGATACGCAGTATTTT.

This clone has just a few counts. J is TRBJ1-1 and V is TRBV19; 7 bases agree with TRBD1. V gave up 3 bases and J gave up 1 base; unmatched junction bases: 8. The CDR3 covers 16 residues. Germline CDR1 and CDR2: LNHDA and SQIVND (reference sequence). DNA for the CDR3: TGTGCCAGTAGTATTTACGGAGGGGGCGCGAACACTGAAGCTTTCTTT. This gives the protein CASSIYGGGANTEAFF.

V is TRBV30 and J is TRBJ2-3; no reliable D call. The germline V gene has CDR1 GTSNPN and CDR2 SVGIG (reference sequence). This CDR3 is built from 13 residues. Trimming cost V 1 base and J 8 bases, with 13 bases left between them. The CDR3 nucleotides are TGTGCCTGGAGTGAGGATAGACCGGGTACGCAGTATTTT. Amino acids: CAWSEDRPGTQYF.

The gene calls are TRBV24-1 and TRBJ2-2; 10 bases agree with TRBD1. The V gene's germline CDR1 is KGHDR and CDR2 SFDVKD. After removal of 4 bases from V and 4 bases from J, the junction contained 5 bases not matched to a gene. The CDR3 covers 16 residues. The CDR3 DNA reads as TGTGCCACCAGTGACCCGGACAGGGGGAGCACCGGGGAGCTGTTTTTT. This codes for CATSDPDRGSTGELFF.

This clone was seen only once. The chain links TRBV10-1 to TRBJ1-2; D possibly corresponds to TRBD1 (6 bases). CDR1 and CDR2 (germline): WNHNN, SYGVQD (reference sequence). This CDR3 is 15 amino acids long. The V gene lost 6 bases and the J gene lost 3 bases, with 17 bases spanning the gap. CDR3 amino acids: CASSPDRAGDYGYTF. The CDR3, as DNA: TGCGCCAGCAGCCCCGATAGGGCAGGGGACTATGGCTACACCTTC.

The chain employs TRBV19 and TRBJ1-2; TRBD1 agrees at 8 bases. CDR1 LNHDA and CDR2 SQIVND come from the germline V gene (reference sequence). The CDR3 runs 15 residues. J gave up 3 bases and V 2 bases, and 5 bases lay outside the gene matches. The CDR3 protein is CASSISGQGDYGYTF. The CDR3 nucleotides read TGTGCCAGTAGTATAAGCGGACAGGGAGACTATGGCTACACCTTC.

The chain joins TRBV2 to TRBJ1-2, with a weak D call TRBD1 (5 bases). This CDR3 spans 13 amino acids. V was pared by 3 bases and J by 4 bases, with 9 bases between. Looked up from germline, CDR1 is SNHLY and CDR2 is FYNNEI. CDR3 residues: CASSEMGPYGYTF. The DNA for the CDR3 is TGTGCCAGCAGTGAGATGGGGCCCTATGGCTACACCTTC.

The rearrangement uses TRBV28 and TRBJ2-6, with 8 bases matching TRBD1. Germline CDR1 reads MDHEN; CDR2 reads SYDVKM. The CDR3 is made up of 19 amino acids. J was trimmed by 0 bases and V by 6 bases; bases with no gene match: 13. Here the CDR3 DNA reads TGTGCCAGCAGCCTGATGACAGGGGTTACTTACTCTGGGGCCAACGTCCTGACTTTC. This encodes CASSLMTGVTYSGANVLTF.

This chain joins TRBV9 and TRBJ2-2; possibly TRBD1 or TRBD2 for D (6 bases each). Trimming removed 3 bases from V and 4 bases from J, with 13 bases in between. The germline V gene has CDR1 SGDLS and CDR2 YYNGEE. The CDR3 totals 15 residues. DNA of the CDR3: TGTGCCAGCAGCGGAGACAGGAGGGGCACCGGGGAGCTGTTTTTT. As protein: CASSGDRRGTGELFF. The full variable domain, with the rest looked up from reference TRBV9 and TRBJ2-2, is DSGVTQTPKHLITATGQRVTLRCSPRSGDLSVYWYQQSLDQGLQFLIQYYNGEERAKGNILERFSAQQFPDLHSELNLSSLELGDSALYFCASSGDRRGTGELFFGEGSRLTVL.

The chain has TRBV9 and TRBJ1-4; 8 positions match TRBD1. The CDR3 spans 14 residues. The J segment lost 5 bases and the V segment lost 0 bases, leaving 0 bases of the junction unmatched. Germline CDR1 is SGDLS and CDR2 is YYNGEE. The CDR3 region has the DNA TGTGCCAGCAGCGTAGGACAGGGGAATGAAAAACTGTTTTTT. It translates to CASSVGQGNEKLFF.